This entry features one T cell receptor (beta chain) sequence. The V end was cut by 11 bases, the J end by 4 bases, with 11 bases between. CDR1 LGHNA and CDR2 YNFKEQ come from the germline V gene. This CDR3 has 11 residues. Assay used: immunoSEQ multiplex PCR; TCRdb lists only in-frame clones, some missing. The table has some 78,000 clones, approximately 89% seen once; the top ten hold around 12%. This record belongs to a study of blood T cell repertoires in COVID-19. Sequenced input: peripheral blood. The chain joins TRBV4-2 to TRBJ2-5; D is possibly TRBD2 (5 bases). The TCR comes from a man aged 65-85 years with active or convalescent COVID-19. The CDR3 loop is CASGIGETQYF. The CDR3, as DNA: TGTGCCTCCGGGATAGGAGAGACCCAGTACTTC.